This T cell receptor (beta chain) was profiled in a study of blood T cell repertoires in COVID-19 (dated by TCRdb to 2019 to 2021). Background for the entire study: Samples from collaborators originated in the United States, Italy and Spain and spanned both the acute and convalescent phases of COVID-19. Where available, HLA class I and class II types were taken from metadata supplied by the sample provider and were not determined by assay-based typing. The prospective study material was composed of cDNA or gDNA derived from T cells, B-cell-depleted T cells, or PBMCs. A freely available public database, intended as a resource for researchers studying the immune response to SARS-CoV-2, is where the repertoires were released. Samples came from the ongoing ImmuneRACE study (first 160 participants) plus 1,254 subjects from 6 global collaborators. Nearly every sample came with metadata listing a de-identified subject ID, COVID-19 status, age in years and sex. Deeply sampled blood TCRbeta repertoires from subjects exposed to, actively infected with, or recovered from COVID-19 were included in the dataset. Results and caveats for the whole study, not just this receptor: The amount of clinical and demographic metadata varied by source and participant and was provided uncurated.

TCRbeta CDR3 regions were amplified from genomic DNA by means of the immunoSEQ Assay, a bias-controlled multiplex PCR. As for the original processing: The number of nucleated cells in each sample was estimated from the amplification of reference gene primers within the assay. To quantify the absolute abundance of each unique TCRbeta CDR3 rearrangement, sequence reads were collapsed and filtered. Productive Simpson clonality was computed per sample as the square root of Simpson's diversity index over productive rearrangements. TCRdb re-hosts the immuneACCESS table, in-frame sequences only. Its copies lack some clones; in the studies checked, an unresolved V gene accounts for under half of them, and the cause for the rest is not known. The D gene and trimming were derived from the DNA, and the V and J assignments and clone size from that table. Counted in this sample were approximately 73,000 clones; 86% of them appeared once. Approximately 1.9% of the sample rests with the top ten.

Its CDR3 holds 15 amino acids, cysteine through phenylalanine. The sequence is cut down to CDR3 DNA, 45 bases in frame from base 1. Based on the germline V gene, the CDR1 and CDR2 sequences are SGDLS and YYNGEE. V lost 0 bases and J lost 5 bases; the stretch between them is 13 bases long. Note on this clone: Its antigen is not yet known. Nothing much larger sits one base from this clone, and base qualities are not available.

Whole blood was collected in K2EDTA tubes by collaborating institutions according to the institutions' own protocols. Collaborator samples were shipped for TCRbeta analysis as frozen whole blood, isolated PBMCs, or DNA extracted from either sample type. Recombination connected TRBV9 to TRBJ2-3, with TRBD1 as a weak D call on 7 bases. The clonotype comes from a woman aged 55-70 years with acute or convalescent COVID-19. Sample: peripheral blood. CDR3 sequence: CASSVESGGQDTQYF. The sequenced DNA: TGTGCCAGCAGCGTAGAGTCAGGGGGGCAAGATACGCAGTATTTT.